This T cell receptor beta chain is drawn from a study of blood T cell repertoires in COVID-19. Study information: Samples taken during acute and convalescent COVID-19 were collected in the United States, Italy and Spain.

Cohort 3 donors counted as recovered after two negative PCRs, clearance, or resolved symptoms. Trimming removed 2 bases at V and 3 bases at J, with 11 bases between. This CDR3 region has 15 residues. From germline, CDR1 is MNHEY and CDR2 SMNVEV (reference sequence). Method: immunoSEQ multiplex PCR; TCRdb's copy keeps in-frame clones and lacks some. The sample has some 270,000 clones, roughly 88% seen once; the top ten hold 3.5% to 5.5%. The TCR comes from a woman younger than 45 who had recovered from COVID-19. The material sequenced was PBMCs or T cells enriched from blood (not recorded which). The V call is TRBV27, the J call TRBJ1-5, with a weak D call TRBD1 (5 bases). DNA of the CDR3: TGTGCCAGCAGTTTAGCGGTAGGACACAATCAGCCCCAGCATTTT. Amino acid sequence: CASSLAVGHNQPQHF.